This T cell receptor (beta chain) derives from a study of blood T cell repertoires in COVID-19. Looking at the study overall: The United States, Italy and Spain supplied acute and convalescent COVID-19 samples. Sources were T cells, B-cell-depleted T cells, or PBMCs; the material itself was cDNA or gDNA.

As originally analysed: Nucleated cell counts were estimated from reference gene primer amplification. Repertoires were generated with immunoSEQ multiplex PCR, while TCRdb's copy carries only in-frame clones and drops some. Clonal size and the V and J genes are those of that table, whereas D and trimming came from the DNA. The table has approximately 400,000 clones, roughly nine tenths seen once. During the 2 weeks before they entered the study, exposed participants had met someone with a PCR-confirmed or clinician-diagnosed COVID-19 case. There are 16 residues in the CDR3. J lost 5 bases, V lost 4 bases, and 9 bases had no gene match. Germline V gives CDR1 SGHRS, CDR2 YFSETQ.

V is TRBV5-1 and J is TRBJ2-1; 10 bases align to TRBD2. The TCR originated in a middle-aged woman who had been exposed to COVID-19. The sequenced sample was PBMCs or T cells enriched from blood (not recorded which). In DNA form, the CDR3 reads TGCGCCAGCAGCGTAAACCCTAGCGGGAGTAACAATGAGCAGTTCTTC. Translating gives CASSVNPSGSNNEQFF.